One sample yielded the 11 T cell receptor beta chains listed below, sequenced in a study of blood T cell repertoires in COVID-19. Assay used: immunoSEQ multiplex PCR; TCRdb lists only in-frame clones, some missing. The sample includes tens of thousands of clones, about 65% seen only once; the top ten take about a sixth. Sequencing input: peripheral blood. These receptors all come from a human donor in a cohort sampled during active COVID-19.

The chain recombines TRBV10-3 with TRBJ1-3; 9 positions agree with TRBD1. Germline V gene data show CDR1 as ENHRY and CDR2 as SYGVKD. Losses at the gene ends were 4 bases for V and 4 bases for J; bases not matched to a gene: 5. The CDR3 length is 15 residues. The CDR3 DNA follows: TGTGCCATCAGTGCCGGGACAGGGAGAGGAAACACCATATATTTT. Translated, it gives CAISAGTGRGNTIYF.

The chain couples TRBV7-9 to TRBJ2-5, with 8 bases identical to TRBD2. The ends lost 3 bases at V and 5 bases at J; junction bases unmatched: 11. The CDR3 covers 16 residues. The germline V gene encodes CDR1 SEHNR and CDR2 FQNEAQ (reference sequence). The CDR3 loop is CASSLSSGTSGETQYF. CDR3 in DNA: TGTGCCAGCAGCTTGAGTAGCGGGACTTCTGGTGAGACCCAGTACTTC.

The V and J genes are TRBV2 and TRBJ2-1; perhaps TRBD1 as D (6 bases). The CDR3 sequence is 16 residues long. The V end lost 4 bases, the J end lost 7 bases, and 20 bases lay between the germline ends. CDR1 SNHLY and CDR2 FYNNEI come from the germline V gene. The CDR3 loop reads CASSGRSSTGSNEQFF. The CDR3 DNA follows: TGTGCCAGCAGTGGGAGGAGCTCCACAGGGTCGAATGAGCAGTTCTTC.

The chain links TRBV5-6 to TRBJ1-2; 10 positions agree with TRBD1. This CDR3 has 15 residues. Trimming took 1 base from V and 5 from J; bases not matched to a gene: 5. Germline V gives CDR1 SGHDT, CDR2 YYEEEE. CDR3 sequence (DNA): TGTGCCAGCAGCTTGTTAGACAGGGGGCGGTATGGCTACACCTTC. Residues: CASSLLDRGRYGYTF.

The J gene is TRBJ2-7, the V gene TRBV6-2 or TRBV6-3; 8 nucleotides align to TRBD1. Germline CDR1 and CDR2: MNHEY and SVGEGT. V shed 4 bases, J shed 9 bases, and the junction held 20 bases outside the gene matches. The CDR3 is made up of 17 amino acids. The CDR3 spells CASSSLTSGTGAWGQYF. The CDR3 DNA reads TGTGCCAGCAGTTCCCTCACCTCGGGGACAGGCGCGTGGGGGCAGTACTTC.

This clone was seen a few times. V is TRBV7-3 and J is TRBJ2-1; 9 nucleotides match TRBD2. Germline CDR1 reads SGHTA; CDR2 reads FQGTGA. Unmatched junction bases numbered 7, after V lost 2 bases and J lost 8 bases. The CDR3 is 15 amino acids. In DNA, the CDR3 is TGTGCCAGCAGCTTAGGTTTTAGCGGGGGTCATGAGCAGTTCTTC. This gives the protein CASSLGFSGGHEQFF.

CDR3 coding DNA: TGTGCCAGCAGTTTGCTCGAGGGGGCCAGCGTAGGCGCCGACTATGGCTACACCTTC. This gives the protein CASSLLEGASVGADYGYTF. The chain recombines TRBV28 with TRBJ1-2, with 7 bases identical to TRBD1. Germline trimming cut 3 bases from V and 3 bases from J; bases unmatched to any gene: 19. This CDR3 spans 19 amino acids. Germline V gene data show CDR1 as MDHEN and CDR2 as SYDVKM.

The rearrangement links TRBV7-2 to TRBJ1-2; no clear D gene. The ends were cut back, 5 bases at V and 4 bases at J, with 14 bases in the middle. Germline V gene sequence: CDR1 SGHTA, CDR2 FQGNSA. This CDR3 spans 14 amino acids. In nucleotides, the CDR3 is TGTGCCAGCAGCCCCAATGGAGGGTTCTATGGCTACACCTTC. Translated, it gives CASSPNGGFYGYTF.

This rearrangement joins TRBV30 to TRBJ1-5; D not resolved. Germline V lookup: CDR1 GTSNPN, CDR2 SVGIG (reference sequence). CDR3 length: 14 residues. Trimming took 5 bases from V and 0 from J, leaving 11 bases between them. The CDR3 is CAWGGSYSNQPQHF. The CDR3 nucleotides are TGTGCCTGGGGTGGGAGTTATAGCAATCAGCCCCAGCATTTT.

The DNA for the CDR3 is TGTGCCAGCAGAGGGACAGCCGAGCAGTACTTC. This encodes CASRGTAEQYF. The chain employs TRBV2 and TRBJ2-7, with 7 bases matching TRBD1. The CDR3 has 11 amino acids. Germline assignment: CDR1 SNHLY and CDR2 FYNNEI. The V segment lost 6 bases and the J segment 6 bases; nucleotides outside the gene matches: 2. Filled out from reference TRBV2 and TRBJ2-7, the complete variable domain reads EPEVTQTPSHQVTQMGQEVILRCVPISNHLYFYWYRQILGQKVEFLVSFYNNEISEKSEIFDDQFSVERPDGSNFTLKIRSTKLEDSAMYFCASRGTAEQYFGPGTRLTVT.

The genes are TRBV10-3 and TRBJ2-2; TRBD2 matches at 7 bases. CDR1 and CDR2 from the germline V gene are ENHRY and SYGVKD. J lost 2 bases, V lost 11 bases, and 5 bases had no gene match. The CDR3 contains 13 residues. The DNA of the CDR3 is TGTGCCGCTAGCGGTGATAACACCGGGGAGCTGTTTTTT. Translation: CAASGDNTGELFF.